This T cell receptor beta chain was identified during a study of T-cell reconstitution after alpha-beta-depleted transplantation in children. This clonotype was seen a few times. Its target is not known. Overall study findings and caveats: Several hundred expanded graft clones reportedly gave rise to the alpha-beta T cells present about two months after transplant. Where some patients showed high TCRbeta diversity at day 60, it came from recipient T cells and thymic progenitors that had survived. After one year, T-cell counts and TCRbeta diversity mostly came from new T cells.

Library preparation (for TCRbeta) was performed with unique molecular identifiers. TCRdb itself ran the PCR reads through MiXCR, one entry per CDR3 protein. Among around 670,000 distinct CDR3 sequences, over 10% were seen once, and the ten largest hold 0.79%. Source: PBMCs, taken before TCRalphabeta/CD19-depleted stem cell transplant. The receptor comes from a girl aged 2-9 years with congenital amegakaryocytic thrombocytopenia, due to receive a stem cell transplant.

DNA for the CDR3: TGCGCCAGCGGACAGGGCCGCCTGACTGAAGCTTTCTTT. Amino acids: CASGQGRLTEAFF. The genes are TRBV5-1 and TRBJ1-1, with 8 positions matching TRBD1. The CDR3 spans 13 residues. Trimming took 7 bases from V and 5 from J; bases not matched to a gene: 7. CDR1 and CDR2 from the germline V gene are SGHRS and YFSETQ.